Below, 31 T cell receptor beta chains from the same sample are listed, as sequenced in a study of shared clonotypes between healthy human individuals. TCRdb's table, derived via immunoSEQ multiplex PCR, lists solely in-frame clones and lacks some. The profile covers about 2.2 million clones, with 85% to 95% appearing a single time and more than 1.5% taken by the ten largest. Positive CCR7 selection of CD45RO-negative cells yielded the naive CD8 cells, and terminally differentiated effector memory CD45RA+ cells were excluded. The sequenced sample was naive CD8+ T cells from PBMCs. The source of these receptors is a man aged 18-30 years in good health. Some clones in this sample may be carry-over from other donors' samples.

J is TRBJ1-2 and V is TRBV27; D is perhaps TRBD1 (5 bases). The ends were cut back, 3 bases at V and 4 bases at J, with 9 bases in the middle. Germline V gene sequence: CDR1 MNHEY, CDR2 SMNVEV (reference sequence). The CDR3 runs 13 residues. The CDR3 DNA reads TGTGCCAGCAGTTTGGGGGTCGCCTATGGCTACACCTTC. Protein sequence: CASSLGVAYGYTF.

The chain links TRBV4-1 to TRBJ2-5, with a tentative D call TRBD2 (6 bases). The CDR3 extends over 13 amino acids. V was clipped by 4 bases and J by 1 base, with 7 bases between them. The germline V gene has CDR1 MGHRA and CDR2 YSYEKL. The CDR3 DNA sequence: TGCGCCAGCAGCCCCGGGGGCCAAGAGACCCAGTACTTC. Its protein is CASSPGGQETQYF.

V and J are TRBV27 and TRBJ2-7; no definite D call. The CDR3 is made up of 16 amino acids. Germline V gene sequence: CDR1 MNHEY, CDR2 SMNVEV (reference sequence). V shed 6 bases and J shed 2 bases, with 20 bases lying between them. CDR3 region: CASSPLRPTSPYEQYF. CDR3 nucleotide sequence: TGTGCCAGCAGCCCTCTCCGGCCGACCTCTCCCTACGAGCAGTACTTC.

Written as DNA, the CDR3 is TGTGCCAGCAGCGGGAGTGGCTACAATGAGCAGTTCTTC. Translation gives CASSGSGYNEQFF. The rearrangement links TRBV7-9 to TRBJ2-1; tentatively, D is TRBD2 (5 bases). Germline V lookup: CDR1 SEHNR, CDR2 FQNEAQ (reference sequence). V was clipped by 5 bases and J by 3 bases, with 8 bases between them. This CDR3 contains 13 residues. Full variable domain (outside the CDR3, taken from reference TRBV7-9 and TRBJ2-1): DTGVSQNPRHKITKRGQNVTFRCDPISEHNRLYWYRQTLGQGPEFLTYFQNEAQLEKSRLLSDRFSAERPKGSFSTLEIQRTEQGDSAMYLCASSGSGYNEQFFGPGTRLTVL.

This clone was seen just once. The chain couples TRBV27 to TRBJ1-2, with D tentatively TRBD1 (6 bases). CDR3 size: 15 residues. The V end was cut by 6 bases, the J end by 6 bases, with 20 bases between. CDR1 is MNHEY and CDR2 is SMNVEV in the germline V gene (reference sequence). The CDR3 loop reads CASSGLQGRVDGYTF. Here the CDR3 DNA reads TGTGCCAGCAGCGGACTACAGGGACGAGTAGATGGCTACACCTTC.

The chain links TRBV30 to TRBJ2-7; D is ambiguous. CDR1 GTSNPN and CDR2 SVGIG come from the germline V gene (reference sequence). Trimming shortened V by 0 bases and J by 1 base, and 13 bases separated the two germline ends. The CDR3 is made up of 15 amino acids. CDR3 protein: CAWSVGSGISYEQYF. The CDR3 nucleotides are TGTGCCTGGAGTGTCGGGTCAGGAATATCCTACGAGCAGTACTTC.

For the CDR3, the DNA is TGCAGCGCGGGGACTTCCTTCACAGATACGCAGTATTTT. Encoded protein: CSAGTSFTDTQYF. The V gene is TRBV29-1, the J gene TRBJ2-3, with D maybe TRBD2 (6 bases). Trimming took 7 bases from V and 2 from J, leaving 13 bases between them. The CDR3 consists of 13 residues. The germline gives CDR1 SQVTM, CDR2 ANQGSEA.

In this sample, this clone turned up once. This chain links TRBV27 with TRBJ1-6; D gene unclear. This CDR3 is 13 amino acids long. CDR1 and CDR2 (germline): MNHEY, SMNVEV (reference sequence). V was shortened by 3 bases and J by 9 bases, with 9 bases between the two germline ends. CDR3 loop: CASSLSAGSPLHF. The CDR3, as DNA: TGTGCCAGCAGTTTGAGCGCCGGTTCACCCCTCCACTTT.

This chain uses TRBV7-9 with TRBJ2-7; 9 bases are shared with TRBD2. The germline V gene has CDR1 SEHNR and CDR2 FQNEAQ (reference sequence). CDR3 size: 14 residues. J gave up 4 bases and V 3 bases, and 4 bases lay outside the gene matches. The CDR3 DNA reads TGTGCCAGCAGCTTTGGGACTAGCATTTACGAGCAGTACTTC. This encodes CASSFGTSIYEQYF.

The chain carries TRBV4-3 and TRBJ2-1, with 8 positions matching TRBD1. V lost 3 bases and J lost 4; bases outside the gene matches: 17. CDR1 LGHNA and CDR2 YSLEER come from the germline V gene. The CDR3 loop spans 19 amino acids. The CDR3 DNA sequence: TGCGCCAGCAGCCAGCGGACAGGGCTAGGGGGGAGAAGGTACAATGAGCAGTTCTTC. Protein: CASSQRTGLGGRRYNEQFF.

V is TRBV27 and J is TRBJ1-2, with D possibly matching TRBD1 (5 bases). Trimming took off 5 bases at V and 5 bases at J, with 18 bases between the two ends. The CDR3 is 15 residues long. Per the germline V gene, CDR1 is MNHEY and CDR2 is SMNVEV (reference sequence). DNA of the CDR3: TGTGCCAGCAGTCTACAGGCTTGGGGGGGATATGGCTACACCTTC. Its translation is CASSLQAWGGYGYTF.

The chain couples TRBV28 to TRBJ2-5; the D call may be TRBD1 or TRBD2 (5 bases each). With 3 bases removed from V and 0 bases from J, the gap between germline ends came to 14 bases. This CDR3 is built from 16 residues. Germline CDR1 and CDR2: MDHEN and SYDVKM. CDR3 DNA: TGTGCCAGCAGTTTCGTAACCGGGACGTACCAAGAGACCCAGTACTTC. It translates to CASSFVTGTYQETQYF.

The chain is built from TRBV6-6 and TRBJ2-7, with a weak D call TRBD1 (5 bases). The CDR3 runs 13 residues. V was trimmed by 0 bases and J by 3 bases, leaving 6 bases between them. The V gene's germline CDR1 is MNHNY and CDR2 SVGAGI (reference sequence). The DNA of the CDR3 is TGTGCCAGCAGTTACTCAGGGGTCTACGAGCAGTACTTC. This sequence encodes CASSYSGVYEQYF.

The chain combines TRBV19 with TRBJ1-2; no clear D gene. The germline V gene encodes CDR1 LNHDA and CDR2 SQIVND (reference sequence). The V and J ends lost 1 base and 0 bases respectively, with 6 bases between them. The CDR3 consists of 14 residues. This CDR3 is CASSIARANYGYTF. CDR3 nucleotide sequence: TGTGCCAGTAGTATAGCCAGAGCTAACTATGGCTACACCTTC.

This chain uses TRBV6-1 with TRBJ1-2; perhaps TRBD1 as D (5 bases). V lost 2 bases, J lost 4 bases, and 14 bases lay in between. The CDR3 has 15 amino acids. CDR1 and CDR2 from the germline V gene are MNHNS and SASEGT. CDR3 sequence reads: CASSEYGAGSYGYTF. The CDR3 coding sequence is TGTGCCAGCAGTGAATATGGGGCTGGAAGCTATGGCTACACCTTC.

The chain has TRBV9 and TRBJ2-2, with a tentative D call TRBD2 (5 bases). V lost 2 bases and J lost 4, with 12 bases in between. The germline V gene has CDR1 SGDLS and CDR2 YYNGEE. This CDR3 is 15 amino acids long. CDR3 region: CASSVRVSGTGELFF. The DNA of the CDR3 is TGTGCCAGCAGCGTGAGGGTATCGGGCACCGGGGAGCTGTTTTTT.

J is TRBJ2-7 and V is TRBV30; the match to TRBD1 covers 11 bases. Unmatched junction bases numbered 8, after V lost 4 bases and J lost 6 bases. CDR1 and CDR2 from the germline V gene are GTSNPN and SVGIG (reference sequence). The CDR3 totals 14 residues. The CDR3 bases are TGTGCCTGGAACGTGGGGACAGGGGGTTCCGAGCAGTACTTC. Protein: CAWNVGTGGSEQYF.

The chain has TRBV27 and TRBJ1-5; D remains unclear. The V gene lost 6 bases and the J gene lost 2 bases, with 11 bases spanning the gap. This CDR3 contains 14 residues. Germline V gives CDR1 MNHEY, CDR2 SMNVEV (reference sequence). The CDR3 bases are TGTGCCAGCAGAACCCTCGGGGGCAATCAGCCCCAGCATTTT. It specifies CASRTLGGNQPQHF.

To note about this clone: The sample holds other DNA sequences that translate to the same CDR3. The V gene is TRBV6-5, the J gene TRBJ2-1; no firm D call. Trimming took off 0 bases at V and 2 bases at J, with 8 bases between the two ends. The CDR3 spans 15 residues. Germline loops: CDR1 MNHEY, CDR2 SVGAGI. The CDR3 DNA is TGTGCCAGCAGTTACTCTCGGGTAGCCTACAATGAGCAGTTCTTC. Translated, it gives CASSYSRVAYNEQFF.

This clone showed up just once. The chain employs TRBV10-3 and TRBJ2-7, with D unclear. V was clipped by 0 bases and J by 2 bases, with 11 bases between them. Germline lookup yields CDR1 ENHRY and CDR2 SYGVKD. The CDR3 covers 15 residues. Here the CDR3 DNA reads TGTGCCATCAGTGAGTCGCTCTCTCAGACCTACGAGCAGTACTTC. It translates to CAISESLSQTYEQYF.

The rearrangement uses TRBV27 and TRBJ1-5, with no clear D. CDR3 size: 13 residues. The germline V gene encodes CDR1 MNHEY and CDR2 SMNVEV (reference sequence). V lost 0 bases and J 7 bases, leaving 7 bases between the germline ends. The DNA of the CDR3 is TGTGCCAGCAGTTTATCTAGGGCCCAGCCCCAGCATTTT. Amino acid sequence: CASSLSRAQPQHF.

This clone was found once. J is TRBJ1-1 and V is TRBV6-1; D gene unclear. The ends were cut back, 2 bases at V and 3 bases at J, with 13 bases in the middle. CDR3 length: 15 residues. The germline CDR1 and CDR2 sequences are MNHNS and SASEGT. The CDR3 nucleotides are TGTGCCAGCAGTGAACCAGGACTGGTGGACACTGAAGCTTTCTTT. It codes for CASSEPGLVDTEAFF.

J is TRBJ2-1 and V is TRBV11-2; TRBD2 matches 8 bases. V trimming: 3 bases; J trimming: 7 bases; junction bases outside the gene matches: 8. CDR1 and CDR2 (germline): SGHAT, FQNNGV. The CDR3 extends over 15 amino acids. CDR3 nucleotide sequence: TGTGCCAGCAGCTTGGGAGCGGGAGTTGAGAATGAGCAGTTCTTC. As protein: CASSLGAGVENEQFF.

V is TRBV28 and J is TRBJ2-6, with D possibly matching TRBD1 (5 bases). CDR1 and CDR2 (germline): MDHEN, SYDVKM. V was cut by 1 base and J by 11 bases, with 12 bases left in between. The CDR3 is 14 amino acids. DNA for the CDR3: TGTGCCAGCAGTTTATTTCAGGGCCGAGACGTCCTGACTTTC. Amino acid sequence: CASSLFQGRDVLTF. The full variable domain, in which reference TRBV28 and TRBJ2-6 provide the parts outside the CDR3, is DVKVTQSSRYLVKRTGEKVFLECVQDMDHENMFWYRQDPGLGLRLIYFSYDVKMKEKGDIPEGYSVSREKKERFSLILESASTNQTSMYLCASSLFQGRDVLTFGAGSRLTVL.

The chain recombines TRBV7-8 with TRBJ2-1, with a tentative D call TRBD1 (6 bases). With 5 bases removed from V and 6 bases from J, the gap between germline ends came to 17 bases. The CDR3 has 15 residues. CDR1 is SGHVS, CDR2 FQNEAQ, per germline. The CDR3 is CASSQWVGTSNEQFF. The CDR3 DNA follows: TGTGCCAGCAGCCAATGGGTCGGGACAAGCAATGAGCAGTTCTTC.

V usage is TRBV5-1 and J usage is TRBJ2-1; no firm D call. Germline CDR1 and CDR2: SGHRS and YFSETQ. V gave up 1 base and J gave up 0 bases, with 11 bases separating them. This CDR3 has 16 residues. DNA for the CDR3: TGCGCCAGCAGCTTGACCGGCCTTTACTCCTACAATGAGCAGTTCTTC. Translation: CASSLTGLYSYNEQFF.

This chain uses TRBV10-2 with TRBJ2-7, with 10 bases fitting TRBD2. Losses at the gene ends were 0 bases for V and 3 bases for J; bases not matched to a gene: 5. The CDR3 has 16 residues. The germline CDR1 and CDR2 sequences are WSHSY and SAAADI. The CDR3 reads CASSESASGSVYEQYF. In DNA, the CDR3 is TGCGCCAGCAGTGAGTCTGCTAGCGGGAGTGTCTACGAGCAGTACTTC.

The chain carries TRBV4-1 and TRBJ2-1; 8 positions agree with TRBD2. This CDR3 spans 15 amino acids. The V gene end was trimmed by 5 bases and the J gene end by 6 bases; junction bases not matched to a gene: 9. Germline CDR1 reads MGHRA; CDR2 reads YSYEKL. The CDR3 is CASSSGLGEANEQFF. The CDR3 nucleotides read TGCGCCAGCAGCTCGGGACTAGGGGAAGCCAATGAGCAGTTCTTC.

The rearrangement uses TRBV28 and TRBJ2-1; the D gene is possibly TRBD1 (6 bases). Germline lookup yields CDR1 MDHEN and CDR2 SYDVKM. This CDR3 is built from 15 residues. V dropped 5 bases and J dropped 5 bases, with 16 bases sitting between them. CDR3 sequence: CASSTGHQSNNEQFF. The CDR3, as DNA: TGTGCCAGCAGTACGGGACACCAAAGCAACAATGAGCAGTTCTTC.

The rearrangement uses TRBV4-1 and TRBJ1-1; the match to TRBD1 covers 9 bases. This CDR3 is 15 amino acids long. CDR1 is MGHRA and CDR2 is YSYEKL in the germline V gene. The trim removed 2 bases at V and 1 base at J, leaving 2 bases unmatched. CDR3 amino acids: CASSQPGQGNTEAFF. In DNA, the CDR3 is TGCGCCAGCAGCCAACCGGGACAGGGGAACACTGAAGCTTTCTTT.

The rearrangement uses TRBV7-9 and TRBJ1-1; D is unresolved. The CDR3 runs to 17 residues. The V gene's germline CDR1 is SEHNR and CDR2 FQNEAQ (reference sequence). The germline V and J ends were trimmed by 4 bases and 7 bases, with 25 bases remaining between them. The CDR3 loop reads CASSSHRALREGNEAFF. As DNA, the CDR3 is TGTGCCAGCAGCTCCCACCGGGCTCTCAGAGAGGGAAATGAAGCTTTCTTT.